Listed below are T cell receptor beta chains from one sample, sequenced in a study of naive and memory T cell subsets. Via MiXCR, TCRdb re-called the 5' RACE reads, giving one row per CDR3 protein. Of tens of thousands of distinct CDR3 sequences listed, 4.7% are singletons. The receptors shown here come from a female donor in good health. Both conserved end residues are trimmed from each CDR3. Fields, in order: CDR3 protein, J gene, V gene, clone size. Size tells how often a clone was seen (once, few, many) or the class of an expanded clone, and some rows leave it out.

ASSPGDSSQETQY | TRBJ2-5 | TRBV19 | many
ASSLSTGVGTDTQY | TRBJ2-3 | TRBV7-8 | many
AVPKRESNNEQF | TRBJ2-1 | TRBV30 | many
ASNWRTGASYEQY | TRBJ2-7 | TRBV19 | many
ASSLQGWGTEAF | TRBJ1-1 | TRBV5-1 | many
ASSSGGMTEAF | TRBJ1-1 | TRBV7-6 | many
SAARGGGAANYGYT | TRBJ1-2 | TRBV20-1 | many
ASSEEVAKNIQY | TRBJ2-4 | TRBV2 | many
ASSEISGTYEQY | TRBJ2-7 | TRBV10-2 | many
ASSQTGLSTDTQY | TRBJ2-3 | TRBV12-3/TRBV12-4 | many
SARELGDRAYEQY | TRBJ2-7 | TRBV20-1 | NA
SARREGNNEKLF | TRBJ1-4 | TRBV20-1 | many
ASGDPPETQY | TRBJ2-5 | TRBV28 | many
ASSLGDGSYNEQF | TRBJ2-1 | TRBV7-7 | many
AIRHTGTYGYT | TRBJ1-2 | TRBV10-3 | many
SGKKSEPTGMNTEAF | TRBJ1-1 | TRBV29-1 | many
ASSLGTSWGSYNEQF | TRBJ2-1 | TRBV11-3 | many
AIGPQGNNEQF | TRBJ2-1 | TRBV10-3 | many
ASSLGTNNEQF | TRBJ2-1 | TRBV7-9 | few
ASSFPTSGSSYSYNEQF | TRBJ2-1 | TRBV5-1 | many
ASSLGVGGSYNEQF | TRBJ2-1 | TRBV7-2 | many
ASSHGTSLVDTQY | TRBJ2-3 | TRBV11-3 | many
ASVRGTGELF | TRBJ2-2 | TRBV28 | many
ASSSRQDGMYEQF | TRBJ2-1 | TRBV6-5 | few
ASSYLGQLYGYT | TRBJ1-2 | TRBV6-5 | many
SVRGQGGRDYGYT | TRBJ1-2 | TRBV29-1 | many
SARVDQTRNQPQH | TRBJ1-5 | TRBV20-1 | many
ASRRGLAENTDTQY | TRBJ2-3 | TRBV3-1 | few
ASSLWDNQPQH | TRBJ1-5 | TRBV7-9 | many
ASSFGRESSYEQY | TRBJ2-7 | TRBV27 | many
ASSLDSYLSSSYEQY | TRBJ2-7 | TRBV7-2 | many
ASSQCDSEAF | TRBJ1-1 | TRBV4-1 | few
ASSLIGAETQY | TRBJ2-5 | TRBV4-2 | many
ASSSTTGTTNEKLF | TRBJ1-4 | TRBV11-2 | many
SVDGTGNVNEQF | TRBJ2-1 | TRBV29-1 | NA
ASSDSPLAGVGNEQF | TRBJ2-1 | TRBV6-4 | many
ASGRISGNTGELF | TRBJ2-2 | TRBV11-2 | many
SDRSGPDTQY | TRBJ2-3 | TRBV29-1 | NA
ASSLRGTDTQY | TRBJ2-3 | TRBV11-2 | many
ASSSHSGTAFTGELF | TRBJ2-2 | TRBV11-2 | many
ASSWGLAGNQNEQF | TRBJ2-1 | TRBV10-1 | many
ASKVTSGVYNEQF | TRBJ2-1 | TRBV19 | many
AGSDGSNSYNEQF | TRBJ2-1 | TRBV13 | NA
ASSLEGGSSGRADTGELF | TRBJ2-2 | TRBV7-8 | NA
ASSYSIGQANTEAF | TRBJ1-1 | TRBV6-5 | many
SVADIYNQPQH | TRBJ1-5 | TRBV29-1 | many
ASSQDIVKRHNEQF | TRBJ2-1 | TRBV3-1 | many
ASSGRGLAGLFSYEQY | TRBJ2-7 | TRBV5-6 | NA
ASGSRLAGNTEQF | TRBJ2-1 | TRBV12-5 | many
ATSRDRDRGGYT | TRBJ1-2 | TRBV15 | many
SVEGLGGPIHGYT | TRBJ1-2 | TRBV29-1 | NA